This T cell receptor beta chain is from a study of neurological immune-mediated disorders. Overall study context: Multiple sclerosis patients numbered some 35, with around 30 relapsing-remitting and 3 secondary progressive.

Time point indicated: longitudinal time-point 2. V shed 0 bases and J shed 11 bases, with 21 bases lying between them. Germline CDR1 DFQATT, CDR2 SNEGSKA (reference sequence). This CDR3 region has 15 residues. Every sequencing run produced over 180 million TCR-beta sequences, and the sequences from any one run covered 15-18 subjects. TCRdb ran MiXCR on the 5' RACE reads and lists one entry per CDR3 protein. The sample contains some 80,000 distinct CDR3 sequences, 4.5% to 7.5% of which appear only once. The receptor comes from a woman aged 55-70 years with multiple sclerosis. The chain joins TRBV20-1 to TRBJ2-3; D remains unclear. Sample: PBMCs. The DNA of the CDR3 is TGCAGTGCTAGAGATGTTGGAGCCCCTCGGATCGAGCAGTATTTT. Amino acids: CSARDVGAPRIEQYF.